Below are 26 T cell receptor beta chains sequenced from a single sample in a study of shared clonotypes between healthy human individuals. Using immunoSEQ multiplex PCR, the repertoire was profiled, and TCRdb retains in-frame clones only, with some absent. The data hold some 1 million clones, with about 70% observed a single time. The sample comprised memory CD4+ T cells sorted from blood. Sample subset: CD45RA-negative fraction. The receptors come from a man in his late teens or twenties in good health.

In the case of this clone: This may stem from a read error, because a much larger clone lies one nucleotide away. This sample also contains other DNA sequences that code for the same CDR3. The chain employs TRBV11-2 and TRBJ2-5; D is unresolved. This CDR3 has 11 amino acids. Germline CDR1 is SGHAT and CDR2 is FQNNGV. V shed 1 base and J shed 5 bases, with 2 bases lying between them. The CDR3 DNA reads TGTGCCAGCAGCTTAGTTGAGACCCAGTACTTC. It is translated as CASSLVETQYF.

The chain is built from TRBV19 and TRBJ2-1; 8 bases map to TRBD2. J lost 8 bases, V lost 4 bases, and 1 base had no gene match. The CDR3 consists of 12 residues. Germline assignment: CDR1 LNHDA and CDR2 SQIVND (reference sequence). This CDR3 reads CASSTGGHEQFF. The CDR3 DNA reads TGTGCCAGTAGTACGGGGGGGCATGAGCAGTTCTTC.

This clone appeared once. The chain couples TRBV9 to TRBJ2-5; 9 bases map to TRBD2. The germline CDR1 and CDR2 sequences are SGDLS and YYNGEE. The trim removed 2 bases at V and 4 bases at J, leaving 9 bases unmatched. There are 16 residues in the CDR3. CDR3 loop: CASSVLSGGGRETQYF. The CDR3 DNA reads as TGTGCCAGCAGCGTCCTTAGCGGGGGCGGGAGAGAGACCCAGTACTTC. Complete variable domain (other parts from reference TRBV9 and TRBJ2-5): DSGVTQTPKHLITATGQRVTLRCSPRSGDLSVYWYQQSLDQGLQFLIQYYNGEERAKGNILERFSAQQFPDLHSELNLSSLELGDSALYFCASSVLSGGGRETQYFGPGTRLLVL.

This clone was seen only a few times. J is TRBJ1-5 and V is TRBV4-3; 8 bases map to TRBD1. The CDR3 runs to 14 residues. J gave up 11 bases and V 0 bases, and 6 bases lay outside the gene matches. Germline assignment: CDR1 LGHNA and CDR2 YSLEER. CDR3 nucleotide sequence: TGCGCCAGCAGCCAAGATGTCGGGACAGGAGCCCAGCATTTT. Translating gives CASSQDVGTGAQHF.

This rearrangement joins TRBV30 to TRBJ2-5, with D possibly TRBD2 on 6 matching bases. The CDR3 extends over 13 amino acids. CDR1 is GTSNPN and CDR2 is SVGIG in the germline V gene (reference sequence). Trimming took 1 base from V and 4 from J, leaving 10 bases between them. The CDR3 bases are TGTGCCTGGAGTGGCCTAGCGTCAGAGACCCAGTACTTC. Translating it yields CAWSGLASETQYF.

The chain has TRBV30 and TRBJ2-3; D not certain. The CDR3 sequence is 12 residues long. In germline, CDR1 is GTSNPN, CDR2 SVGIG (reference sequence). Trimming cost V 2 bases and J 7 bases, with 10 bases left between them. The CDR3 nucleotides are TGTGCCTGGAGTTCACAGATTCATACGCAGTATTTT. Translating it yields CAWSSQIHTQYF.

This chain links TRBV6-6 with TRBJ1-5, with D tentatively TRBD1 (5 bases). The germline V and J ends were trimmed by 7 bases and 7 bases, with 14 bases remaining between them. CDR3 length: 13 amino acids. CDR1 MNHNY and CDR2 SVGAGI come from the germline V gene (reference sequence). The CDR3: CASKYGADQPQHF. CDR3 DNA sequence: TGTGCCAGCAAGTACGGGGCAGACCAGCCCCAGCATTTT.

In its sample, this clone was seen once. This rearrangement joins TRBV5-1 to TRBJ1-1; D remains unclear. V was cut by 3 bases and J by 5 bases, with 8 bases left in between. The CDR3 covers 12 residues. Germline V gives CDR1 SGHRS, CDR2 YFSETQ. In DNA, the CDR3 is TGCGCCAGCAGCTCCCCGAAAACTGAAGCTTTCTTT. It yields the protein CASSSPKTEAFF.

This clone was counted between two and nine times. The chain combines TRBV4-2 with TRBJ1-5, with D maybe TRBD1 (5 bases). The V end lost 0 bases, the J end lost 1 base, and 10 bases lay between the germline ends. This CDR3 spans 16 amino acids. Germline V gives CDR1 LGHNA, CDR2 YNFKEQ. The CDR3 DNA is TGTGCCAGCAGCCAAGACGGGGGTGGGAGCAATCAGCCCCAGCATTTT. It yields the protein CASSQDGGGSNQPQHF.

This clone was seen a handful of times. This sequence joins TRBV29-1 and TRBJ2-1, with D maybe TRBD2 (5 bases). V shed 4 bases and J shed 2 bases, with 12 bases lying between them. CDR3 length: 14 residues. CDR1 and CDR2 from the germline V gene are SQVTM and ANQGSEA. In nucleotides, the CDR3 is TGCAGCGTTGGAGAGCGGACCACCTACAATGAGCAGTTCTTC. It is translated as CSVGERTTYNEQFF.

This chain uses TRBV2 with TRBJ1-5; 9 bases align to TRBD1. Germline values: CDR1 SNHLY, CDR2 FYNNEI. This CDR3 region has 15 residues. With V trimmed by 6 bases and J by 3 bases, 6 bases remained unmatched. CDR3 residues: CASSAGTGFNQPQHF. For the CDR3, the DNA is TGTGCCAGCAGCGCCGGGACAGGGTTCAATCAGCCCCAGCATTTT.

The chain links TRBV7-8 to TRBJ1-3; 7 bases map to TRBD1. Germline V gene sequence: CDR1 SGHVS, CDR2 FQNEAQ. This CDR3 region has 17 residues. The junction had 10 bases not matched to a gene; V was cut back by 1 base and J by 4 bases. The CDR3 nucleotides read TGTGCCAGCAGCTTAGTAACAGGGGTGGCCTTCGGAAACACCATATATTTT. Residues: CASSLVTGVAFGNTIYF.

The chain uses TRBV7-3 and TRBJ2-2; TRBD1 matches at 7 bases. Trimming at V came to 5 bases and at J to 2 bases, leaving 5 bases not matched to a gene. CDR1 and CDR2 from the germline V gene are SGHTA and FQGTGA. CDR3 size: 15 residues. The CDR3 is CASSLQGTNTGELFF. The CDR3 nucleotides read TGTGCCAGCAGCCTACAGGGGACCAACACCGGGGAGCTGTTTTTT.

The chain links TRBV5-6 to TRBJ2-3; D gene ambiguous. The CDR3 contains 16 residues. Germline V CDR1 and CDR2: SGHDT, YYEEEE. V was trimmed by 2 bases and J by 1 base, leaving 14 bases between them. The CDR3 reads CASSFLDGPGTDTQYF. CDR3 nucleotides: TGTGCCAGCAGCTTCCTAGATGGGCCCGGCACAGATACGCAGTATTTT.

As to this clone: This sequence is one base from a far larger clone and is likely a read error. The chain couples TRBV7-8 to TRBJ2-5, with D uncertain. Between the trimmed V and J ends, which lost 5 bases and 5 bases, there was a span of 6 bases. The CDR3 is made up of 11 amino acids. Germline CDR1 and CDR2: SGHVS and FQNEAQ. CDR3 sequence (DNA): TGTGCCAGCAGCCCCCTGGAGACCCAGTACTTC. Translated: CASSPLETQYF.

The J gene is TRBJ2-3, the V gene TRBV5-4; 8 nucleotides agree with TRBD1. The germline gives CDR1 SGHNT, CDR2 YYREEE (reference sequence). The V segment lost 4 bases and the J segment 5 bases; nucleotides outside the gene matches: 6. CDR3 size: 14 residues. The CDR3 loop reads CASSQLTGEDTQYF. For the CDR3, the DNA is TGTGCCAGCAGCCAATTGACAGGGGAAGATACGCAGTATTTT.

This sequence joins TRBV19 and TRBJ1-4, with TRBD1 matching over 7 bases. V lost 3 bases to trimming and J lost 6 bases; unmatched junction nucleotides: 10. The CDR3 runs 16 residues. CDR1 and CDR2 (germline): LNHDA, SQIVND (reference sequence). CDR3 DNA: TGTGCCAGTAGTATCAGGGACAGTAAGCGACATGAAAAACTGTTTTTT. Translating gives CASSIRDSKRHEKLFF.

The CDR3 is CASGSNAETQYF. As DNA, the CDR3 is TGTGCCAGCGGGAGCAATGCGGAGACCCAGTACTTC. V is TRBV18 and J is TRBJ2-5, with D perhaps TRBD2 (5 bases). This CDR3 has 12 residues. Per germline, CDR1 KGHSH and CDR2 LQKENI. V dropped 8 bases and J dropped 5 bases, with 12 bases sitting between them.

The DNA of the CDR3 is TGTGCCTGGAGCCTCCGAACTCCGAACCGATTTTACAATGAGCAGTTCTTC. This translates into CAWSLRTPNRFYNEQFF. The genes are TRBV30 and TRBJ2-1; no clear D gene. V lost 3 bases and J lost 4, with 22 bases in between. Looked up from germline, CDR1 is GTSNPN and CDR2 is SVGIG (reference sequence). This CDR3 comprises 17 residues.

This sequence joins TRBV5-4 and TRBJ2-1; 8 nucleotides match TRBD2. The germline gives CDR1 SGHNT, CDR2 YYREEE (reference sequence). V was clipped by 7 bases and J by 8 bases; unmatched bases: 11. The CDR3 is made up of 14 amino acids. This CDR3 reads CASSLSGTRDEQFF. The CDR3 DNA reads as TGTGCCAGCTCCCTCTCCGGGACTAGAGATGAGCAGTTCTTC.

V and J are TRBV7-9 and TRBJ2-3; no definite D call. The CDR3 consists of 14 residues. Deletions cut 4 bases from V and 0 bases from J, with 8 bases between. CDR1 and CDR2 from the germline V gene are SEHNR and FQNEAQ (reference sequence). The CDR3 loop reads CASSSDGSTDTQYF. The CDR3 DNA reads as TGTGCCAGCAGCTCCGACGGGAGCACAGATACGCAGTATTTT.

The chain joins TRBV5-4 to TRBJ2-1, with TRBD1 matching over 7 bases. CDR3 length: 19 amino acids. The V gene's germline CDR1 is SGHNT and CDR2 YYREEE (reference sequence). V was clipped by 4 bases and J by 3 bases; unmatched bases: 19. CDR3: CASSLRTGLVLGDYNEQFF. As DNA, the CDR3 is TGTGCCAGCAGCCTCCGGACAGGCTTAGTCCTCGGGGACTACAATGAGCAGTTCTTC.

V and J are TRBV6-1 and TRBJ2-7; unclear D gene. CDR1 is MNHNS and CDR2 is SASEGT in the germline V gene. This CDR3 region has 15 residues. V lost 6 bases and J lost 2, with 17 bases in between. Here the CDR3 reads CASSPPRPGTYEQYF. For the CDR3, the DNA is TGTGCCAGCAGCCCCCCCCGGCCAGGAACCTACGAGCAGTACTTC.

In its sample, this clone was seen a few times. Other DNA sequences in the sample encode the same CDR3. The chain couples TRBV9 to TRBJ2-2; a possible D gene is TRBD2 (6 bases). The germline V and J ends were trimmed by 0 bases and 1 base, with 10 bases remaining between them. This CDR3 comprises 16 residues. Germline CDR1 SGDLS, CDR2 YYNGEE. CDR3: CASSVASSGNTGELFF. The CDR3 bases are TGTGCCAGCAGCGTAGCCAGTAGCGGGAACACCGGGGAGCTGTTTTTT.

The rearrangement uses TRBV6-1 and TRBJ1-1; TRBD1 matches at 7 bases. Germline lookup yields CDR1 MNHNS and CDR2 SASEGT. J gave up 5 bases and V 6 bases, and 6 bases lay outside the gene matches. The CDR3 has 13 amino acids. CDR3 bases: TGTGCCAGCAGGACAGGGAGTTCGACTGAAGCTTTCTTT. It translates to CASRTGSSTEAFF.

This clone was counted once. Other DNA sequences within the sample encode an identical CDR3. This chain joins TRBV6-6 and TRBJ2-1; unclear D gene. Germline values: CDR1 MNHNY, CDR2 SVGAGI (reference sequence). This CDR3 contains 12 residues. The V gene lost 4 bases and the J gene lost 4 bases, with 5 bases spanning the gap. The CDR3 region is CASSSTYNEQFF. For the CDR3, the DNA is TGTGCCAGCAGTTCCACTTACAATGAGCAGTTCTTC.